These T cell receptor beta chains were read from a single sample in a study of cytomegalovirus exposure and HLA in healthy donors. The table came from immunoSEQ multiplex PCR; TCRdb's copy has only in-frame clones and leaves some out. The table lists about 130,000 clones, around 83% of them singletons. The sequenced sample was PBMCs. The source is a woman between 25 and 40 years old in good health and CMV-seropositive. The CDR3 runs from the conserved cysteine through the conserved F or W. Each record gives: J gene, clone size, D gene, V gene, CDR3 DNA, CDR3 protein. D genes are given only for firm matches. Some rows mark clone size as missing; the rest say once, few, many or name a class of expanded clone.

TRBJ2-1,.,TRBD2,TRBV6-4,TGTGCCAGCAGTGACCCTGGGACTAGCGGGAGGTCTGAGCAGTTCTTC,CASSDPGTSGRSEQFF
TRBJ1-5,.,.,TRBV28,TGTGCCAGCCATACAGTCTATAGCAATCAGCCCCAGCATTTT,CASHTVYSNQPQHF
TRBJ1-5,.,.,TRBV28,TGTGCCAGCAGTTTAGGGGGGGTTAGCAATCAGCCCCAGCATTTT,CASSLGGVSNQPQHF
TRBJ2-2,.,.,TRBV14,TGTGCCAGCAGCCAAAATGGCGGCGGACAAACCGGGGAGCTGTTTTTT,CASSQNGGGQTGELFF
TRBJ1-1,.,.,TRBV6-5,TGTGCCAGCAGTCCCCTAGGAGGGGACACTGAAGCTTTCTTT,CASSPLGGDTEAFF
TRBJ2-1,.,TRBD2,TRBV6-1,TGTGCCAGCAGAAGCGGGGGAGGCGAGCAGTTCTTC,CASRSGGGEQFF
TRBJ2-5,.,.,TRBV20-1,TGCAGTGCTAAGGGAGGCGGAGCCCAGTACTTC,CSAKGGGAQYF
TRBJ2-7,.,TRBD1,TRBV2,TGTGCCAGCAGTTTGGACAGGGCAGAGACCTACGAGCAGTACTTC,CASSLDRAETYEQYF
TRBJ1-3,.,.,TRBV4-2,TGTGCCAGCAGCCAAGCGGTGGAGGTGGAGAACACCATATATTTT,CASSQAVEVENTIYF
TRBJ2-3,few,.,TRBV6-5,TGTGCCAGCAGTTACTCGGGGGGGGGCCCCACAGATACGCAGTATTTT,CASSYSGGGPTDTQYF
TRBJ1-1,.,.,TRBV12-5,TGTGCTAGTGGTTTGGTTCTCTCGACGGGGAACACTGAAGCTTTCTTT,CASGLVLSTGNTEAFF
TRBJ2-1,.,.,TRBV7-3,TGTGCCAGCAGCTTCGGGGTGGCGAATGAGCAGTTCTTC,CASSFGVANEQFF
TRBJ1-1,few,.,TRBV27,TGTGCCAGCAGTTACCTCACGGTTGGCACTGAAGCTTTCTTT,CASSYLTVGTEAFF
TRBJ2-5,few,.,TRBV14,TGTGCCAGCAGCCGAGGACTTCAAGAGACCCAGTACTTC,CASSRGLQETQYF
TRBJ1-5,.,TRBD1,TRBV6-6,TGTGCCAGCAGTCCGACAGGGGCGAATCAGCCCCAGCATTTT,CASSPTGANQPQHF
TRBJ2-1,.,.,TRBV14,TGTGCCAGCACGCGGGATAGCTCCTACAATGAGCAGTTCTTC,CASTRDSSYNEQFF
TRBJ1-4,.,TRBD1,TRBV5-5,TGTGCCAGCAGCTGGACAGGGGTTGGGGATGAAAAACTGTTTTTT,CASSWTGVGDEKLFF
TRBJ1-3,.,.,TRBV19,TGTGCCAGTATCAATCGGGGTGCAGGAAACACCATATATTTT,CASINRGAGNTIYF
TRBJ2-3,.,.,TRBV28,TGTGCCACCAACAGGGGACTTAGCACAGATACGCAGTATTTT,CATNRGLSTDTQYF
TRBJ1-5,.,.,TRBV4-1,TGCGCCAGCAGCCAAGATGGCGGGGAGGGCAATCAGCCCCAGCATTTT,CASSQDGGEGNQPQHF
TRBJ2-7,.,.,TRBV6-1,TGTGCCAGCAGTATCTGGGCCACCGCCCTCTACGAGCAGTACTTC,CASSIWATALYEQYF
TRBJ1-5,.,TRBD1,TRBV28,TGTGCCAGCATCCCACCCTTACAGGGGAATGGGGCCCAGCATTTT,CASIPPLQGNGAQHF
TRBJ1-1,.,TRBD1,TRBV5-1,TGCGCCAGCAGCTCGACAGGGTCGGGGAACACTGAAGCTTTCTTT,CASSSTGSGNTEAFF
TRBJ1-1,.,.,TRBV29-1,TGCAGCGTGGGACATTTGAACACTGAAGCTTTCTTT,CSVGHLNTEAFF
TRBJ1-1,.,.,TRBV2,TGTGCCAGCAGTGAAGAGGGGGTGAAGCCTGAAGCTTTCTTT,CASSEEGVKPEAFF
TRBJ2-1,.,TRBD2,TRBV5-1,TGCGCCAGCAGCTTGTTCAGCGGGGGATACAATGAGCAGTTCTTC,CASSLFSGGYNEQFF
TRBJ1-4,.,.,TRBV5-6,TGTGCCAGCAGCCTCGGGACACTTAATGAAAAACTGTTTTTT,CASSLGTLNEKLFF
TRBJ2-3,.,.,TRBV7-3,TGTGCCAGCAGCTCGGCAGGGGAAAATACGCAGTATTTT,CASSSAGENTQYF
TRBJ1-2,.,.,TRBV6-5,TGTGCCAGCAGTTACGCACCAGGACAGCTCTATGGCTACACCTTC,CASSYAPGQLYGYTF
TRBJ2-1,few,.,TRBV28,TGTGCCAGCAGTTTGGGAGATGAGCAGTTCTTC,CASSLGDEQFF
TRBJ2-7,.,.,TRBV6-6,TGTGCCAGCAGTTTGTACTACGAGCAGTACTTC,CASSLYYEQYF
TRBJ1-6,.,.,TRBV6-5,TGTGCCAGCAGGGTTACAGCCGCGGGGAATTCACCCCTCCACTTT,CASRVTAAGNSPLHF
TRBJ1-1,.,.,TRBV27,TGTGCCAGCAGTTCTCTACATACCTCTTGGGACATTCAAGAAGCTTTCTTT,CASSSLHTSWDIQEAFF
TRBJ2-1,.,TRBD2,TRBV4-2,TGTGCCAGCAGCCTCCGACTAGCGGAAAGCTCCTACAATGAGCAGTTCTTC,CASSLRLAESSYNEQFF
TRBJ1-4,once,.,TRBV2,TGTGCCAGCAGTTGGGGGGGTGCAGATGAAAAACTGTTTTTT,CASSWGGADEKLFF
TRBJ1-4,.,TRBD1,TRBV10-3,TGTGCCATCAGTGTGGGTGTGGAGACAGGGGGAGAACTGTTTTTT,CAISVGVETGGELFF
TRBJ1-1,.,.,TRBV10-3,TGTGCCATCATGGACGGGAAGAACACTGAAGCTTTCTTT,CAIMDGKNTEAFF
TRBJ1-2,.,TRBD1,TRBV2,TGTGCCAGCAGTGAAACCCTGGGACAGAACTATGGCTACACCTTC,CASSETLGQNYGYTF
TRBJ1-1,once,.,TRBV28,TGTGCCAGCCAAGAGGTGAACACTGAAGCTTTCTTT,CASQEVNTEAFF
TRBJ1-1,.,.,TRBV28,TGTGCCAGCAGTTTATCCGGACTCTCTGAAGCTTTCTTT,CASSLSGLSEAFF
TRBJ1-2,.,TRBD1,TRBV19,TGTGCCAGTAGTAGCCACGGGACAGCTAACTATGGCTACACCTTC,CASSSHGTANYGYTF
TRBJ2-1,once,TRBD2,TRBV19,TGTGCCAGTAGTATGGTTAGGGGGGCTAGCGGGCGGGGGGTGGATGAGCAGTTCTTC,CASSMVRGASGRGVDEQFF
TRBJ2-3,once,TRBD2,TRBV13,TGTGCCAGCATCCTAGCGGGGGGTCATACGCAGTATTTT,CASILAGGHTQYF
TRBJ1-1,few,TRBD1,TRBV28,TGTGCCAGCAGTTTAGGGACAGCGGGAGCTTTCTTT,CASSLGTAGAFF
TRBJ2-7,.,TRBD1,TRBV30,TGTGCCTGGAGTCATTTCGGACAGGGCACCTACGAGCAGTACTTC,CAWSHFGQGTYEQYF
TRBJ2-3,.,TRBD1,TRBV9,TGTGCCAGCAGCGGAAGGGCCCAGGGGGCTAGCACAGATACGCAGTATTTT,CASSGRAQGASTDTQYF
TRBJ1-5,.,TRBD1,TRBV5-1,TGCGCCAGCAGCTCGGGGACAGGGATCCAGCATTTT,CASSSGTGIQHF
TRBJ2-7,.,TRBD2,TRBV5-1,TGCGCCAGCAGCTTGGCAGAAGGGCTAGCGGTCTACGAGCAGTACTTC,CASSLAEGLAVYEQYF
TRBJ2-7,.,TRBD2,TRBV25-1,TGTGCCAGCAGTGTCCCCGGGACTAGCGGCTACGAGCAGTACTTC,CASSVPGTSGYEQYF
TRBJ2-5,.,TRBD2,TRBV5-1,TGCGCCAGCAGCTTGGGGCCTAGCGGGTACCAAGAGACCCAGTACTTC,CASSLGPSGYQETQYF
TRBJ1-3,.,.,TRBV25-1,TGTGCCAGCAGTGACCAGACTATCTCTGGAAACACCATATATTTT,CASSDQTISGNTIYF
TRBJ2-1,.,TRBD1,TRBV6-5,TGTGCCAGCAGGCCGGGACAGGGCAATGAGCAGTTCTTC,CASRPGQGNEQFF
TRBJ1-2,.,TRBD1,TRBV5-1,TGCCCCGGGGGGGACAGGGGGTACTATGGCTACACCTTC,CPGGDRGYYGYTF
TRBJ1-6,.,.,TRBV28,TGTGCCAGCAGTTTAGGTGGGGCTGGGTCACCCCTCCACTTT,CASSLGGAGSPLHF
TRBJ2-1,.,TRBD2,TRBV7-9,TGTGCCAGCAGCGCACTAGCGGGTTCCTACAATGAGCAGTTCTTC,CASSALAGSYNEQFF
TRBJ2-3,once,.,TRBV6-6,TGTGCCAGCTCTAGCGCAGATACGCAGTATTTT,CASSSADTQYF
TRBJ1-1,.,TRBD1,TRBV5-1,TGCGCCAGCACCGGACAGGGAACTGAAGCTTTCTTT,CASTGQGTEAFF